Listed below are T cell receptor beta chains from one sample, sequenced in a study of blood T cell repertoires in COVID-19. Clones were read by immunoSEQ multiplex PCR, and TCRdb kept only the in-frame ones, dropping some. This sample carries hundreds of thousands of clones, around 90% of them seen once, and the ten largest clones take 4.5% to 5.5%. Sequencing used PBMCs or T cells enriched from blood (not recorded which). Receptor source: a man in his 60s who had recovered from COVID-19. Each CDR3 is given with its conserved first and last residue. The order of the fields is J gene, D gene, V gene, CDR3 DNA, CDR3 protein. D genes are given only for firm matches.

J: TRBJ1-4
D: NA
V: TRBV24-1
DNA: TGTGCCACCAGTGACACCGGGGAAAATGAAAAACTGTTTTTT
CDR3: CATSDTGENEKLFF

J: TRBJ2-3
D: TRBD2
V: TRBV5-1
DNA: TGCGCCAGCGGCCCGACTAGCGGGAGGGCCCTCGATACGCAGTATTTT
CDR3: CASGPTSGRALDTQYF

J: TRBJ1-5
D: NA
V: TRBV20-1
DNA: TGCAGTGCTAGTCCGCCCCGGGTTGGTGATCAGCCCCAGCATTTT
CDR3: CSASPPRVGDQPQHF

J: TRBJ2-7
D: TRBD1
V: TRBV6-5
DNA: TGTGCCAGCAGTTGGACAGGGACCTCCTACGAGCAGTACTTC
CDR3: CASSWTGTSYEQYF

J: TRBJ2-7
D: NA
V: TRBV27
DNA: TGTGCCAGCAGTTCTCAGCGAAGCGCGTCGAGCGAGCAGTACTTC
CDR3: CASSSQRSASSEQYF

J: TRBJ1-3
D: NA
V: TRBV7-2
DNA: TGTGCCAGCAGCTTGGGACTTCCCAGCTCTGGAAACACCATATATTTT
CDR3: CASSLGLPSSGNTIYF

J: TRBJ2-4
D: NA
V: TRBV3-1/TRBV3-2
DNA: TGTGCCAGCAGCCAAGTGGGGCAGAACATTCAGTACTTC
CDR3: CASSQVGQNIQYF

J: TRBJ2-2
D: NA
V: TRBV6-2/TRBV6-3
DNA: TGTGCCAGCAGTTATCAGGGTGGGACCGGGGAGCTGTTTTTT
CDR3: CASSYQGGTGELFF

J: TRBJ2-7
D: NA
V: TRBV28
DNA: TGTGCCAGCAGGGCCGTTCGGGACTTCGGATACGAGCAGTACTTC
CDR3: CASRAVRDFGYEQYF

J: TRBJ2-1
D: TRBD2
V: TRBV19
DNA: TGTGCCAGTAGTATAGCCCTAGCGGGAGTAAGAAATGAGCAGTTCTTC
CDR3: CASSIALAGVRNEQFF

J: TRBJ2-2
D: TRBD2
V: TRBV7-2
DNA: TGTGCCAGCAGCTTGTTTGCGGGAGAGGGGACCGGGGAGCTGTTTTTT
CDR3: CASSLFAGEGTGELFF

J: TRBJ1-5
D: NA
V: TRBV6-5
DNA: TGTGCCAGCAGTTCCTTATATAGCAATCAGCCCCAGCATTTT
CDR3: CASSSLYSNQPQHF